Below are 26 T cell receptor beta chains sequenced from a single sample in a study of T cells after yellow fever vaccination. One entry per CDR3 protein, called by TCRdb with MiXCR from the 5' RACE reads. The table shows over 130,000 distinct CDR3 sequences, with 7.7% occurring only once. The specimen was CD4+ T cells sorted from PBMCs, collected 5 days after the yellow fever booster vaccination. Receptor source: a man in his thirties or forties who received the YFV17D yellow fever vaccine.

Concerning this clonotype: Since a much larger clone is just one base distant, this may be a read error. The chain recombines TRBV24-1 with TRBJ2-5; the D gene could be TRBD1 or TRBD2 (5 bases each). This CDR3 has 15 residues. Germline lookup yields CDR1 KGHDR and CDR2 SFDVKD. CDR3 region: CATGDPGPRQETQYF. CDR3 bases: TGTGCCACCGGTGATCCGGGACCGAGACAAGAGACCCAGTACTTC.

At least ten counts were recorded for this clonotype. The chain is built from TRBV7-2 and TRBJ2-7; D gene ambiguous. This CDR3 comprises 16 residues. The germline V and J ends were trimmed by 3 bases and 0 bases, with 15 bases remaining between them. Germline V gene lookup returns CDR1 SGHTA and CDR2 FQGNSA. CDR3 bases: TGTGCCAGCAGCTTCGGCCTGTCCAGGAGCTCCTACGAGCAGTACTTC. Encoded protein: CASSFGLSRSSYEQYF.

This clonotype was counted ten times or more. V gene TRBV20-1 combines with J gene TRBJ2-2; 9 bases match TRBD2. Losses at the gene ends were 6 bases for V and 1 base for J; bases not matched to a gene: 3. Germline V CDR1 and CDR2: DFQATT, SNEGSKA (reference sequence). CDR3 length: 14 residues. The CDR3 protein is CSAQTSGNTGELFF. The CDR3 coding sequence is TGCAGTGCGCAGACTAGCGGGAACACCGGGGAGCTGTTTTTT.

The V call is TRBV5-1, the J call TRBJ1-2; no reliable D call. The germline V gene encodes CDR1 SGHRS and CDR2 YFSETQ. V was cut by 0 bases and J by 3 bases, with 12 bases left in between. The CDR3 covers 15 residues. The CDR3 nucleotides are TGCGCCAGCAGCTTGGACGCATCTCGGGACTATGGCTACACCTTC. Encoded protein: CASSLDASRDYGYTF.

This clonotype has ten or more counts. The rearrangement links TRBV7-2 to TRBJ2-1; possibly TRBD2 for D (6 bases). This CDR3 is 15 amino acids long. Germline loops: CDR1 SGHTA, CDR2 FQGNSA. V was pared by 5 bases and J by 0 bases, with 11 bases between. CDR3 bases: TGTGCCAGCAGCCGAGCGGGTCCCTCCTACAATGAGCAGTTCTTC. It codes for CASSRAGPSYNEQFF.

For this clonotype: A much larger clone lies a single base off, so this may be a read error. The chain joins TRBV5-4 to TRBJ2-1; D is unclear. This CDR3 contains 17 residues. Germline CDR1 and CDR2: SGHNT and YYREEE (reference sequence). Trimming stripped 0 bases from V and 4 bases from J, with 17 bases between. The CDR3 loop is CASSLALGETAYNEQFF. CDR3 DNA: TGTGCCAGCAGCTTGGCATTAGGAGAGACGGCGTACAATGAGCAGTTCTTC.

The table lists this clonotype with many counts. CDR3 sequence: CSAINTGTGVFEQYF. CDR3 in DNA: TGCAGTGCTATTAACACGGGGACAGGGGTTTTCGAGCAGTACTTC. The J gene is TRBJ2-7, the V gene TRBV20-1, with 10 nucleotides matching TRBD1. CDR1 and CDR2 (germline): DFQATT, SNEGSKA (reference sequence). CDR3 length equals 15 residues. The trim removed 4 bases at V and 6 bases at J, leaving 12 bases unmatched.

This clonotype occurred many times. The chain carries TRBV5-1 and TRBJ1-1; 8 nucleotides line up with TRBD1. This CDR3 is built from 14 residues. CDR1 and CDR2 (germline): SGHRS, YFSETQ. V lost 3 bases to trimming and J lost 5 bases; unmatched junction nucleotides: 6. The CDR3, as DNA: TGCGCCAGCAGCTCAGGACAGGGAAAAACTGAAGCTTTCTTT. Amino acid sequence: CASSSGQGKTEAFF.

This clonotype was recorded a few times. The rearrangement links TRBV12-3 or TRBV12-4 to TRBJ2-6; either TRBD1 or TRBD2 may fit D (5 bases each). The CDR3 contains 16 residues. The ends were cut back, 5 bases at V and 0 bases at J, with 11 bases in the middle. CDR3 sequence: CASSDKGSSGANVLTF. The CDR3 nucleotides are TGTGCCAGCAGTGACAAGGGGAGCTCTGGGGCCAACGTCCTGACTTTC.

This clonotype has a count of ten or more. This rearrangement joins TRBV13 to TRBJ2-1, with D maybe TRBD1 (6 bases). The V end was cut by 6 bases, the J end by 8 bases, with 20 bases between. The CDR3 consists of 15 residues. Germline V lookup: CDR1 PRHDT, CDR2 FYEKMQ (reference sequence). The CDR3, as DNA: TGTGCCAGCAGTCGAACTAGGGGGAGTCCCTATGAGCAGTTCTTC. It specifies CASSRTRGSPYEQFF.

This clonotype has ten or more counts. The CDR3: CSVRTSGTFDEQYF. DNA for the CDR3: TGCAGCGTAAGGACTAGCGGGACATTCGACGAGCAGTACTTC. The J gene is TRBJ2-7, the V gene TRBV29-1; the match to TRBD2 covers 12 bases. The CDR3 runs to 14 residues. The germline V gene has CDR1 SQVTM and CDR2 ANQGSEA. The V and J ends lost 6 bases and 5 bases, in that order; junction bases with no gene match: 8.

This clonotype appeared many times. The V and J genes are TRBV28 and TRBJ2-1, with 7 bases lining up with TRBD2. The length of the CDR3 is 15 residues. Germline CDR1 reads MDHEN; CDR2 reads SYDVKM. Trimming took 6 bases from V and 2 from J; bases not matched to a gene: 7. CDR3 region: CASSPGGRTYNEQFF. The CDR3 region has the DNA TGTGCCAGCAGCCCCGGGGGGAGGACCTACAATGAGCAGTTCTTC.

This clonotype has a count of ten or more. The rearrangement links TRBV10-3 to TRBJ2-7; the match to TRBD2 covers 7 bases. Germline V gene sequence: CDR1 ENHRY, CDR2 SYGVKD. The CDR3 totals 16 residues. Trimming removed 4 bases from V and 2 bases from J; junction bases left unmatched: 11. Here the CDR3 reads CAISGAGVQVTYEQYF. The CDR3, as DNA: TGTGCCATCAGTGGTGCGGGAGTGCAAGTAACCTACGAGCAGTACTTC.

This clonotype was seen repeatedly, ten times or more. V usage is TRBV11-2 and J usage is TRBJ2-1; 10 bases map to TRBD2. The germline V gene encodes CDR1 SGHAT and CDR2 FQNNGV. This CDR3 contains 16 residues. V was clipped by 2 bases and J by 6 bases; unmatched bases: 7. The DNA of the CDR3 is TGTGCCAGCAGCTTAATTTCTAGCGGGAGAGGCAATGAGCAGTTCTTC. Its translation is CASSLISSGRGNEQFF.

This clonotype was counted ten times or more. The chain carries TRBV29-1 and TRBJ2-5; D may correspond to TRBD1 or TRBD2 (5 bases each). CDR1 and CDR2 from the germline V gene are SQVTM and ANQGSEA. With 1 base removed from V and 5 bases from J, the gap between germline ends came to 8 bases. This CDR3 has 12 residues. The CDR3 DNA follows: TGCAGCGTTGAAGGGGGGTTCGAGACCCAGTACTTC. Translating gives CSVEGGFETQYF. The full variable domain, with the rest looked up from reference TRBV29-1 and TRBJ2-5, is SAVISQKPSRDICQRGTSLTIQCQVDSQVTMMFWYRQQPGQSLTLIATANQGSEATYESGFVIDKFPISRPNLTFSTLTVSNMSPEDSSIYLCSVEGGFETQYFGPGTRLLVL.

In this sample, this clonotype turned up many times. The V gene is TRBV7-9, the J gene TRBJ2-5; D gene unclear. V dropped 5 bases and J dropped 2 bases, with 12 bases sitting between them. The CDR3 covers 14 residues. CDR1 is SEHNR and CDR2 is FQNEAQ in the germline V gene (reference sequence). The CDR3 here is CASSPPVVQETQYF. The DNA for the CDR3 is TGTGCCAGCAGCCCCCCCGTAGTACAAGAGACCCAGTACTTC.

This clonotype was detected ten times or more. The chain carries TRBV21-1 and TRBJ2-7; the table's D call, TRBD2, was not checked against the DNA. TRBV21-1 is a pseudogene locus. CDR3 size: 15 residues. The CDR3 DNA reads TGTGCCAGCAGCGTGAGTAGCGGGAGATTGTACGAGCAGTACTTC. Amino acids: CASSVSSGRLYEQYF.

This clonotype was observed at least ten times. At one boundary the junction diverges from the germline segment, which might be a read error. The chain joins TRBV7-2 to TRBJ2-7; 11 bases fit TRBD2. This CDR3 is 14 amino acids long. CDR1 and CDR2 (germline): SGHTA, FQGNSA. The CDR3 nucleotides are TGTGCCAGCAGCCTAGCGGGAGGTATTGACGAGCAGTACTTC. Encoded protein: CASSLAGGIDEQYF.

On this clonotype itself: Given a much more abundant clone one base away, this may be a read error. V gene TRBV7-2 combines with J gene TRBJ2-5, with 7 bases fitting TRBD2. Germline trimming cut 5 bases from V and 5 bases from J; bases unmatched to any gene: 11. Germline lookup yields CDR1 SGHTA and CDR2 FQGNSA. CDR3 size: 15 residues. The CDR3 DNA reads TGTGCCAGCAGCGGGAGGGCGGGGGTGGATGAGACCCAGTACTTC. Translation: CASSGRAGVDETQYF.

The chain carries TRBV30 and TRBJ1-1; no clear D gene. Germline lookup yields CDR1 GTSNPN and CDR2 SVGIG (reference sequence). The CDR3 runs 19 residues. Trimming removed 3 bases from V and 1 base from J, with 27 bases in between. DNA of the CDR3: TGTGCCTGGAGGCGACGGACCCCAGGCCTCCAATTCACGAACACTGAAGCTTTCTTT. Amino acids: CAWRRRTPGLQFTNTEAFF. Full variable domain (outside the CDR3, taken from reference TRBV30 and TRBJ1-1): SQTIHQWPATLVQPVGSPLSLECTVEGTSNPNLYWYRQAAGRGLQLLFYSVGIGQISSEVPQNLSASRPQDRQFILSSKKLLLSDSGFYLCAWRRRTPGLQFTNTEAFFGQGTRLTVV.

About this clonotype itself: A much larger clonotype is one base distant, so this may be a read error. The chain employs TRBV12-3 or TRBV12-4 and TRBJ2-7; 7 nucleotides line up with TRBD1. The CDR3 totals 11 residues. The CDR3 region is CASSTPGQRDF. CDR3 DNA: TGTGCCAGCAGTACACCGGGACAGCGTGACTTC.

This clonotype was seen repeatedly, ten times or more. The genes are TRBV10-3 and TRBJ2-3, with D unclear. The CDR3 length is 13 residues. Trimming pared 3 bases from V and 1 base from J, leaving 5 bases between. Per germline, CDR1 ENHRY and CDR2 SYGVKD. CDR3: CAISERGTDTQYF. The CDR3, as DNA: TGTGCCATCAGTGAAAGGGGCACAGATACGCAGTATTTT.

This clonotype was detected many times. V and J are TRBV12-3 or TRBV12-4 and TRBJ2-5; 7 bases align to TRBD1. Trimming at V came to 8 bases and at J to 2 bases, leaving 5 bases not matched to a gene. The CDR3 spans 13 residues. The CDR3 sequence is CASGYRGQETQYF. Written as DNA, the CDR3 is TGTGCCAGCGGCTACAGGGGACAAGAGACCCAGTACTTC.

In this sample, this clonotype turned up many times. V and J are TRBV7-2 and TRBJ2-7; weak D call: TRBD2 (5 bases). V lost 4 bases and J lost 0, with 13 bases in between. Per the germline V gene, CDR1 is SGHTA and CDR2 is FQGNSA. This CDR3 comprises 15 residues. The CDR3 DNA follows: TGTGCCAGCAGCTCTCGCCGGGGATACTCCTACGAGCAGTACTTC. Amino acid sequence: CASSSRRGYSYEQYF.

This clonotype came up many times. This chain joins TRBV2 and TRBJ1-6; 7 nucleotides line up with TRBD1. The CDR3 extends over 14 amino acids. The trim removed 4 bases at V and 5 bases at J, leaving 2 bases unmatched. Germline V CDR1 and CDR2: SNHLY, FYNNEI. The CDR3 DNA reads TGTGCCAGCAGTGGAGGGACAGATAATTCACCCCTCCACTTT. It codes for CASSGGTDNSPLHF.

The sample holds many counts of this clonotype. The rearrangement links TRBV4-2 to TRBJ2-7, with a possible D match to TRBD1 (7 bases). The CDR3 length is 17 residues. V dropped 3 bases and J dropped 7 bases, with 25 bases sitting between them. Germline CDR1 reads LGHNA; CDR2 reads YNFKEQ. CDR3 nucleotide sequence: TGTGCCAGCAGCCAGGGAACAAGAGGAACCTCAGGGGGGGAGCAGTACTTC. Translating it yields CASSQGTRGTSGGEQYF.